The clone carrying this T cell receptor (beta chain) has only a few counts. No antigen is known for it. Through a sample-barcoded 5' primer and a J-beta primer mix, a second PCR was run for about 6 to 12 cycles. TCRdb independently ran MiXCR on the 5' RACE reads; one entry per CDR3 protein. The repertoire has some 710,000 distinct CDR3 sequences, 46% of them found once; the top ten carry over 15%. These data are taken from a study of blood T cells in healthy people across ages. V shed 0 bases, J shed 3 bases, and the junction held 5 bases outside the gene matches. Looked up from germline, CDR1 is LGHNA and CDR2 is YNFKEQ. The length of the CDR3 is 15 residues. Per sample, at least 6 micrograms of total RNA were extracted. General study results and limits: Long-lived donors carried more naive CD4+ cells and greater diversity than aged donors.

This sequence originates from a man older than 75 in good health. Sequenced: blood. V gene TRBV4-2 combines with J gene TRBJ2-7; the match to TRBD2 covers 7 bases. The CDR3 is CASSQEEGLDYEQYF. DNA of the CDR3: TGTGCCAGCAGCCAAGAAGAAGGACTAGACTACGAGCAGTACTTC.